Each of the 31 T cell receptor beta chains below was sequenced from the same sample in a study of cytomegalovirus exposure and HLA in healthy donors. In the PCR, 60 Vbeta and 13 Jbeta primers were used. This table comes from immunoSEQ multiplex PCR, and its TCRdb copy is limited to in-frame clones, with some not included. In the table there are some 120,000 clones, roughly 69% of which are singletons. Sequencing was performed on PBMCs. The receptors were gathered from a human donor in good health.

The gene calls are TRBV6-6 and TRBJ2-5, with 7 bases aligning to TRBD1. The CDR3 is made up of 15 amino acids. Germline CDR1 MNHNY, CDR2 SVGAGI (reference sequence). Trimming removed 3 bases from V and 1 base from J; junction bases left unmatched: 5. The CDR3 loop is CASSYAGTAQETQYF. CDR3 sequence (DNA): TGTGCCAGCAGTTATGCCGGGACAGCCCAAGAGACCCAGTACTTC.

This chain uses TRBV4-1 with TRBJ2-5, with 9 bases aligning to TRBD2. Germline-derived CDR1 and CDR2 are MGHRA and YSYEKL. The length of the CDR3 is 15 residues. J was trimmed by 2 bases and V by 4 bases; bases with no gene match: 5. The CDR3 DNA reads as TGCGCCAGCAGCCCCGCTCTAGCGGGACAAGAGACCCAGTACTTC. Protein sequence: CASSPALAGQETQYF.

The sample holds a few counts of this clone. The V and J genes are TRBV6-1 and TRBJ1-6; 8 bases line up with TRBD1. The junction had 7 bases not matched to a gene; V was cut back by 6 bases and J by 6 bases. Germline values: CDR1 MNHNS, CDR2 SASEGT. This CDR3 comprises 15 residues. The CDR3 protein is CASSFQGARNSPLHF. DNA of the CDR3: TGTGCCAGCAGCTTCCAGGGGGCCCGTAATTCACCCCTCCACTTT.

This chain joins TRBV20-1 and TRBJ2-5, with D hard to call. The germline V gene encodes CDR1 DFQATT and CDR2 SNEGSKA (reference sequence). With 3 bases removed from V and 5 bases from J, the gap between germline ends came to 4 bases. CDR3 size: 10 residues. The CDR3 DNA reads TGCAGTGCTAGCCTGGAGACCCAGTACTTC. Translated, it gives CSASLETQYF.

This chain connects TRBV6-1 to TRBJ2-7, with 13 bases that match TRBD2. The CDR3 spans 18 residues. With 1 base clipped from V and 6 bases from J, the junction kept 12 bases outside the gene matches. Looked up from germline, CDR1 is MNHNS and CDR2 is SASEGT. The CDR3 nucleotides are TGTGCCAGCAGTGAAGGACAGTTAAGACTAGCGGGAGGAGCCGAGCAGTACTTC. As protein: CASSEGQLRLAGGAEQYF.

CDR3 in amino acids: CASSQGRTSGGTDTQYF. The CDR3 nucleotides read TGTGCCAGCAGCCAGGGAAGGACTAGCGGGGGCACAGATACGCAGTATTTT. The rearrangement links TRBV4-2 to TRBJ2-3, with 12 bases lining up with TRBD2. From germline, CDR1 is LGHNA and CDR2 YNFKEQ. This CDR3 contains 17 residues. The junction had 5 bases not matched to a gene; V was cut back by 3 bases and J by 1 base.

The V and J genes are TRBV6-1 and TRBJ1-5, with 8 bases fitting TRBD1. CDR1 and CDR2 (germline): MNHNS, SASEGT. CDR3 length equals 14 residues. V was pared by 7 bases and J by 5 bases, with 7 bases of the junction left unmatched. CDR3 sequence reads: CASTDRGKDQPQHF. The CDR3 coding sequence is TGTGCCAGCACAGACAGGGGAAAGGATCAGCCCCAGCATTTT.

The chain employs TRBV4-1 and TRBJ1-2, with 8 nucleotides matching TRBD1. This CDR3 spans 18 amino acids. The V gene end was trimmed by 4 bases and the J gene end by 4 bases; junction bases not matched to a gene: 17. Germline V gene sequence: CDR1 MGHRA, CDR2 YSYEKL. In nucleotides, the CDR3 is TGCGCCAGCAGCCGAACCCTCTCCTTGACAGGGGCCCTCTATGGCTACACCTTC. Encoded protein: CASSRTLSLTGALYGYTF.

The chain joins TRBV5-6 to TRBJ1-1; D gene ambiguous. CDR1 and CDR2 from the germline V gene are SGHDT and YYEEEE. The CDR3 spans 14 residues. The germline V and J ends were trimmed by 0 bases and 0 bases, with 6 bases remaining between them. The CDR3 protein is CASSLASVNTEAFF. CDR3 nucleotides: TGTGCCAGCAGCTTGGCCTCCGTGAACACTGAAGCTTTCTTT.

This sequence joins TRBV7-2 and TRBJ2-3, with D possibly being TRBD1 (5 bases). V was pared by 5 bases and J by 3 bases, with 6 bases between. The CDR3 covers 12 residues. Germline CDR1 and CDR2: SGHTA and FQGNSA. CDR3 coding DNA: TGTGCCAGCAGCCGGACAACAGATACGCAGTATTTT. The encoded protein is CASSRTTDTQYF. Based on the CDR3 plus reference TRBV7-2 and TRBJ2-3, the full variable domain is GAGVSQSPSNKVTEKGKDVELRCDPISGHTALYWYRQSLGQGLEFLIYFQGNSAPDKSGLPSDRFSAERTGGSVSTLTIQRTQQEDSAVYLCASSRTTDTQYFGPGTRLTVL.

The V call is TRBV5-1, the J call TRBJ1-4; D gene uncertain. The germline V and J ends were trimmed by 2 bases and 0 bases, with 8 bases remaining between them. This CDR3 region has 15 residues. Germline CDR1 reads SGHRS; CDR2 reads YFSETQ. The CDR3 protein is CASSLTSSTNEKLFF. The CDR3 nucleotides read TGCGCCAGCAGCTTAACATCCTCAACTAATGAAAAACTGTTTTTT.

V and J are TRBV10-3 and TRBJ2-5; maybe TRBD2 (7 bases). CDR1 ENHRY and CDR2 SYGVKD come from the germline V gene. The CDR3 covers 16 residues. V was trimmed by 2 bases and J by 2 bases, leaving 15 bases between them. CDR3 sequence: CAISEGGAAPQETQYF. The CDR3 nucleotides are TGTGCCATCAGTGAGGGGGGGGCCGCTCCTCAAGAGACCCAGTACTTC.

On this clone itself: The sample contains more than one DNA sequence encoding this CDR3. The chain links TRBV2 to TRBJ2-3; perhaps TRBD1 as D (5 bases). The V end was cut by 3 bases, the J end by 3 bases, with 13 bases between. Germline-derived CDR1 and CDR2 are SNHLY and FYNNEI. The CDR3 spans 15 residues. The CDR3 here is CASSDWQGSTDTQYF. The CDR3 coding sequence is TGTGCCAGCAGTGACTGGCAGGGCAGTACAGATACGCAGTATTTT.

The chain employs TRBV5-4 and TRBJ2-7; 9 bases are a match to TRBD2. After removal of 3 bases from V and 6 bases from J, the junction contained 13 bases not matched to a gene. This CDR3 spans 16 amino acids. Germline lookup yields CDR1 SGHNT and CDR2 YYREEE (reference sequence). The CDR3 DNA is TGTGCCAGCAGCTACCAAATGCGGGAGGGCCTGGGCGAGCAGTACTTC. Protein sequence: CASSYQMREGLGEQYF.

This clone has only a few counts. V usage is TRBV27 and J usage is TRBJ2-1, with 8 bases matching TRBD2. Germline V CDR1 and CDR2: MNHEY, SMNVEV (reference sequence). The CDR3 has 16 amino acids. V gave up 3 bases and J gave up 3 bases; unmatched junction bases: 7. The chain's CDR3 is CASSFVGLGVYNEQFF. DNA of the CDR3: TGTGCCAGCAGTTTTGTGGGACTAGGGGTCTACAATGAGCAGTTCTTC.

The genes are TRBV7-2 and TRBJ1-3; tentative D call: TRBD1 (5 bases). CDR1 and CDR2 from the germline V gene are SGHTA and FQGNSA. Between the trimmed V and J ends, which lost 5 bases and 0 bases, there was a span of 17 bases. The CDR3 runs 17 residues. CDR3 in DNA: TGTGCCAGCAGCCGTACAAAGGGGCTTAACTCTGGAAACACCATATATTTT. Its translation is CASSRTKGLNSGNTIYF. Full variable domain (missing parts from reference TRBV7-2 and TRBJ1-3): GAGVSQSPSNKVTEKGKDVELRCDPISGHTALYWYRQSLGQGLEFLIYFQGNSAPDKSGLPSDRFSAERTGGSVSTLTIQRTQQEDSAVYLCASSRTKGLNSGNTIYFGEGSWLTVV.

CDR3 residues: CASQPGQANEKLFF. The CDR3 region has the DNA TGTGCCAGTCAACCCGGACAGGCTAATGAAAAACTGTTTTTT. The chain couples TRBV28 to TRBJ1-4; TRBD1 aligns across 7 bases. The CDR3 spans 14 residues. V lost 9 bases, J lost 3 bases, and 7 bases stayed unmatched. From germline, CDR1 is MDHEN and CDR2 SYDVKM.

The rearrangement joins TRBV27 to TRBJ2-7, with TRBD2 matching over 10 bases. The CDR3 has 15 amino acids. With 6 bases clipped from V and 4 bases from J, the junction kept 9 bases outside the gene matches. Germline V gene data show CDR1 as MNHEY and CDR2 as SMNVEV (reference sequence). The CDR3 sequence: CASSVRALAGYEQYF. Written as DNA, the CDR3 is TGTGCCAGCAGCGTCCGGGCACTAGCGGGATACGAGCAGTACTTC.

The gene calls are TRBV7-2 and TRBJ2-7, with D unclear. With 0 bases removed from V and 0 bases from J, the gap between germline ends came to 3 bases. CDR3 length: 13 residues. The germline V gene has CDR1 SGHTA and CDR2 FQGNSA. CDR3 sequence (DNA): TGTGCCAGCAGCTTAGCGGCCTCCTACGAGCAGTACTTC. Residues: CASSLAASYEQYF. The full variable domain, completed using reference TRBV7-2 and TRBJ2-7, is GAGVSQSPSNKVTEKGKDVELRCDPISGHTALYWYRQSLGQGLEFLIYFQGNSAPDKSGLPSDRFSAERTGGSVSTLTIQRTQQEDSAVYLCASSLAASYEQYFGPGTRLTVT.

The rearrangement links TRBV28 to TRBJ1-3; D might be TRBD1 (5 bases). Germline V CDR1 and CDR2: MDHEN, SYDVKM. The V gene lost 7 bases and the J gene lost 3 bases, with 16 bases spanning the gap. The CDR3 loop spans 15 amino acids. The CDR3 coding sequence is TGTGCCAGCACCCTGGCGGGGGTTGGTGGAAACACCATATATTTT. This translates into CASTLAGVGGNTIYF.

A few counts support this clone. The chain couples TRBV29-1 to TRBJ1-2; D is possibly TRBD1 (5 bases). The CDR3 is 11 amino acids. CDR1 is SQVTM and CDR2 is ANQGSEA in the germline V gene. V lost 7 bases and J lost 5, with 11 bases in between. The CDR3 DNA reads TGCAGCGACAGGTCCATTTATGGCTACACCTTC. Protein: CSDRSIYGYTF.

V gene TRBV6-5 combines with J gene TRBJ2-1, with TRBD2 matching 8 bases. The germline CDR1 and CDR2 sequences are MNHEY and SVGAGI. The CDR3 runs to 14 residues. Unmatched junction bases numbered 8, after V lost 6 bases and J lost 7 bases. CDR3 residues: CASRSGTRRNEQFF. The CDR3 region has the DNA TGTGCCAGCAGGTCCGGGACTAGGCGAAATGAGCAGTTCTTC.

This chain joins TRBV25-1 and TRBJ2-3, with a weak D call TRBD2 (6 bases). Looked up from germline, CDR1 is MGHDK and CDR2 is SYGVNS. V was trimmed by 5 bases and J by 2 bases, leaving 17 bases between them. This CDR3 spans 16 amino acids. CDR3 bases: TGTGCCAGCAGTACAAAATCCGGGACTTTCACAGATACGCAGTATTTT. Amino acids: CASSTKSGTFTDTQYF.

The rearrangement uses TRBV5-8 and TRBJ2-1; a possible D gene is TRBD2 (6 bases). The germline CDR1 and CDR2 sequences are SGHTS and YDEGEE. This CDR3 comprises 18 residues. Between the trimmed V and J ends, which lost 0 bases and 3 bases, there was a span of 19 bases. CDR3 nucleotides: TGTGCCAGCAGCTTGGGACTTCCGGGACTTGGCGGCTACAATGAGCAGTTCTTC. Its translation: CASSLGLPGLGGYNEQFF. The variable domain in full, completed from reference TRBV5-8 and TRBJ2-1, reads EAGVTQSPTHLIKTRGQQATLRCSPISGHTSVYWYQQALGLGLQFLLWYDEGEERNRGNFPPRFSGRQFPNYSSELNVNALELEDSALYLCASSLGLPGLGGYNEQFFGPGTRLTVL.

The V and J genes are TRBV10-1 and TRBJ2-1; TRBD1 agrees at 7 bases. CDR3 length equals 15 residues. Germline CDR1 WNHNN, CDR2 SYGVQD (reference sequence). Losses at the gene ends were 0 bases for V and 7 bases for J; bases not matched to a gene: 6. The CDR3 nucleotides read TGCGCCAGCAGTGAGTCAAGGGGGCAGTTGAATGAGCAGTTCTTC. Translation: CASSESRGQLNEQFF.

This clone was recorded a few times. The CDR3 DNA follows: TGTGCCAGCAGCCCCCAGCGGCCACAAGAGACCCAGTACTTC. Translated: CASSPQRPQETQYF. The genes are TRBV28 and TRBJ2-5, with D possibly being TRBD2 (5 bases). The V end was cut by 6 bases, the J end by 2 bases, with 13 bases between. Looked up from germline, CDR1 is MDHEN and CDR2 is SYDVKM. CDR3 length equals 14 residues.

The chain combines TRBV5-4 with TRBJ2-7, with TRBD2 matching 7 bases. The germline gives CDR1 SGHNT, CDR2 YYREEE (reference sequence). V lost 4 bases, J lost 3 bases, and 7 bases stayed unmatched. This CDR3 spans 14 amino acids. For the CDR3, the DNA is TGTGCCAGCAGCCCAAGCGGGATGTACTACGAGCAGTACTTC. Translating gives CASSPSGMYYEQYF.

The genes are TRBV30 and TRBJ2-7; D perhaps matches TRBD2 (6 bases). From germline, CDR1 is GTSNPN and CDR2 SVGIG (reference sequence). V was trimmed by 5 bases and J by 5 bases, leaving 13 bases between them. The CDR3 contains 12 residues. The CDR3 DNA reads TGTGCCTGGCTGTCGGGAGCTGACGAGCAGTACTTC. It is translated as CAWLSGADEQYF.

The CDR3 loop is CASSKDSSYEQYF. The DNA of the CDR3 is TGTGCCAGCTCAAAGGACAGTTCCTACGAGCAGTACTTC. The V and J genes are TRBV18 and TRBJ2-7; possible D gene TRBD1, 6 bases. Germline assignment: CDR1 KGHSH and CDR2 LQKENI. This CDR3 is 13 amino acids long. The V end lost 5 bases, the J end lost 1 base, and 9 bases lay between the germline ends.

This chain joins TRBV10-3 and TRBJ1-2, with TRBD1 identical over 7 bases. Germline V gene lookup returns CDR1 ENHRY and CDR2 SYGVKD. This CDR3 has 14 amino acids. Unmatched junction bases numbered 8, after V lost 6 bases and J lost 4 bases. CDR3 sequence reads: CAIRWDSNSYGYTF. CDR3 nucleotides: TGTGCCATCAGGTGGGACAGCAATTCCTATGGCTACACCTTC.

The chain couples TRBV30 to TRBJ2-1, with 7 nucleotides matching TRBD2. With 0 bases clipped from V and 4 bases from J, the junction kept 9 bases outside the gene matches. Germline V gives CDR1 GTSNPN, CDR2 SVGIG (reference sequence). The CDR3 length is 16 residues. The CDR3 is CAWSVHRAGSYNEQFF. The DNA for the CDR3 is TGTGCCTGGAGTGTACATCGAGCGGGGAGTTACAATGAGCAGTTCTTC.